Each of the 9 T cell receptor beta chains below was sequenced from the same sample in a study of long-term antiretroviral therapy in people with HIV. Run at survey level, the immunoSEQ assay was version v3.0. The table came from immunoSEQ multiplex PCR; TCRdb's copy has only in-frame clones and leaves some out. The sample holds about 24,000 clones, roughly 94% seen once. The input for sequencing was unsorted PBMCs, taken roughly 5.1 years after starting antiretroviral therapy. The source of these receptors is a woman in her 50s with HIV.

The CDR3 bases are TGTGCCAGCAGCAAACAGGGACCCCAGTACTTC. This sequence encodes CASSKQGPQYF. The chain uses TRBV5-6 and TRBJ2-7; maybe TRBD1 (6 bases). Deletions cut 4 bases from V and 10 bases from J, with 12 bases between. The CDR3 sequence is 11 residues long. The germline V gene encodes CDR1 SGHDT and CDR2 YYEEEE.

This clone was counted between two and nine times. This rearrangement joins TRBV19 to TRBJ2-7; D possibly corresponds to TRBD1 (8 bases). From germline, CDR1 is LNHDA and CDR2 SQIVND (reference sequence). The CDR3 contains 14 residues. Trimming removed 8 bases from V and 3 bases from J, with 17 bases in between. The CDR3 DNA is TGTGCCAGTTCTTCACAGGGGGGGGGCTACGAGCAGTACTTC. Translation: CASSSQGGGYEQYF.

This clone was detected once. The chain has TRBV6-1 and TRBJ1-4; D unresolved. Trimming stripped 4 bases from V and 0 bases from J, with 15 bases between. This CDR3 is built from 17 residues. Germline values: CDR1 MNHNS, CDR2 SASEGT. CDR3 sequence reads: CASSGSSQPATNEKLFF. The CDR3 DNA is TGTGCCAGCAGTGGATCGTCACAGCCTGCAACTAATGAAAAACTGTTTTTT.

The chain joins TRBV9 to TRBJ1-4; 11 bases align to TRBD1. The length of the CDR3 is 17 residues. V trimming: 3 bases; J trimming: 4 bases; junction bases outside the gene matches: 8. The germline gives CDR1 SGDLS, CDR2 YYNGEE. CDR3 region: CASSDGTGGGLNEKLFF. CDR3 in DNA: TGTGCCAGCAGCGATGGGACAGGGGGAGGCCTTAATGAAAAACTGTTTTTT. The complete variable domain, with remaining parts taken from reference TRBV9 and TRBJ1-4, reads DSGVTQTPKHLITATGQRVTLRCSPRSGDLSVYWYQQSLDQGLQFLIQYYNGEERAKGNILERFSAQQFPDLHSELNLSSLELGDSALYFCASSDGTGGGLNEKLFFGSGTQLSVL.

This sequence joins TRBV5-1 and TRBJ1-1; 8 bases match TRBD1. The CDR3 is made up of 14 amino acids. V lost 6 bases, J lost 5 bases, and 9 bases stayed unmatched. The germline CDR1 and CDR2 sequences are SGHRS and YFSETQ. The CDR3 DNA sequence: TGCGCCAGCACCCTTACAGGGGGGAGTACTGAAGCTTTCTTT. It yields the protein CASTLTGGSTEAFF.

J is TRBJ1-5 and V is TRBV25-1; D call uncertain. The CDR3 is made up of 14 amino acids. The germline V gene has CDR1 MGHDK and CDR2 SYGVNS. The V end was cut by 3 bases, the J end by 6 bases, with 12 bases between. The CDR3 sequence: CASSEVGFSQPQHF. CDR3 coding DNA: TGTGCCAGCAGTGAGGTGGGGTTTTCTCAGCCCCAGCATTTT.

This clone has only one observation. CDR3 sequence (DNA): TGTGCCAGCAGTTTAGGCCACGAGCAGTACTTC. Protein: CASSLGHEQYF. The chain joins TRBV27 to TRBJ2-7, with unresolved D. Germline V gene data show CDR1 as MNHEY and CDR2 as SMNVEV (reference sequence). V was clipped by 2 bases and J by 5 bases, with 4 bases between them. The length of the CDR3 is 11 residues.

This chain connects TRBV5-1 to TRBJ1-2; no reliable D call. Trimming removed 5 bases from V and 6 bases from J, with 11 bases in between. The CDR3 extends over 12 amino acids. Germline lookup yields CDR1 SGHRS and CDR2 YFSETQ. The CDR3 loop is CASSTGYDGYTF. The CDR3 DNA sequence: TGCGCCAGCAGTACGGGTTACGATGGCTACACCTTC.

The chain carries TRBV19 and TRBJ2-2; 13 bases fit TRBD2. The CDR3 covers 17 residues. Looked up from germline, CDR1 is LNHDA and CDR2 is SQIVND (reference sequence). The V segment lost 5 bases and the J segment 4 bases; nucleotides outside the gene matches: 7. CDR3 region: CASSRTSGSVSTGELFF. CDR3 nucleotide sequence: TGTGCCAGTAGTCGGACTAGCGGGAGTGTGAGCACCGGGGAGCTGTTTTTT. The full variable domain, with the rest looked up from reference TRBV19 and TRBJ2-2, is DGGITQSPKYLFRKEGQNVTLSCEQNLNHDAMYWYRQDPGQGLRLIYYSQIVNDFQKGDIAEGYSVSREKKESFPLTVTSAQKNPTAFYLCASSRTSGSVSTGELFFGEGSRLTVL.